The subject of this entry is one TCR beta chain. Antigen specificity is unknown. Before sequencing took place, the ViraFEST assay used viral peptide pools to expand antigen-specific CD4+ T cells. Culture proceeded for roughly ten days, and CD4+ T cells were then isolated. The cohort was immunized with two doses of either the BNT162b2 or mRNA-1273 vaccine. The healthy vaccine recipients, who had no prior SARS-CoV-2 infection, showed negative nucleocapsid antibodies. Using immunoSEQ multiplex PCR, the repertoire was profiled, and TCRdb retains in-frame clones only, with some absent. The sample carries 70,000 to 85,000 clones, approximately 82% recorded once. This specimen comes from a study of vaccination effects on CD4 cells after COVID-19. General study points: The study enrolled few convalescent patients and sampled no early post-infection timepoints.

Sequencing was performed on CD4+ T cells from PBMCs cultured with HCoV-229E spike peptides, taken after COVID-19 vaccination. This clonotype was obtained from a human donor who received a COVID-19 vaccine.

CDR3 nucleotides: TGTGCCAGCAGCTTGGGAAGTGCCCAAGAGACCCAGTACTTC. Translating it yields CASSLGSAQETQYF. The chain links TRBV5-8 to TRBJ2-5; the D is unclear. This CDR3 region has 14 residues. Trimming removed 0 bases at V and 1 base at J, with 7 bases between. Germline V CDR1 and CDR2: SGHTS, YDEGEE.